A single sample is the source of the 16 T cell receptor beta chains below, sequenced in a study of T cells in localized non-small cell lung cancer. Profiled with immunoSEQ multiplex PCR; TCRdb holds only in-frame clones, not every one. The sample yields fewer than 50,000 clones, about nine tenths seen once. Specimen: peripheral blood mononuclear cells, collected before any cancer treatment. Source of these receptors: a male donor older than 55 with stage II lung adenocarcinoma.

The CDR3 sequence is CAWRGGYEKLFF. The DNA of the CDR3 is TGTGCCTGGAGAGGAGGTTATGAAAAACTGTTTTTT. The chain combines TRBV30 with TRBJ1-4; no clear D gene. Trimming took off 3 bases at V and 6 bases at J, with 8 bases between the two ends. This CDR3 is built from 12 residues. Germline CDR1 and CDR2: GTSNPN and SVGIG (reference sequence).

V is TRBV30 and J is TRBJ2-6, with TRBD1 matching over 12 bases. CDR1 and CDR2 from the germline V gene are GTSNPN and SVGIG (reference sequence). V shed 6 bases, J shed 4 bases, and the junction held 7 bases outside the gene matches. This CDR3 comprises 16 residues. CDR3 DNA: TGTGCCTGCTCCCGGGACAGGGGGCGAGGGGCCAACGTCCTGACTTTC. Encoded protein: CACSRDRGRGANVLTF.

The J gene is TRBJ2-5, the V gene TRBV11-3; the match to TRBD2 covers 7 bases. This CDR3 comprises 12 residues. Germline values: CDR1 SGHNT, CDR2 YENEEA. The V and J ends lost 4 bases and 4 bases, in that order; junction bases with no gene match: 0. CDR3 sequence: CASSWGGETQYF. The DNA of the CDR3 is TGTGCCAGCAGCTGGGGGGGAGAGACCCAGTACTTC.

V and J are TRBV5-4 and TRBJ2-7, with D unclear. Germline lookup yields CDR1 SGHNT and CDR2 YYREEE (reference sequence). This CDR3 comprises 11 residues. Deletions cut 4 bases from V and 3 bases from J, with 5 bases between. CDR3 region: CASSRDYEQYF. The CDR3 DNA reads TGTGCCAGCAGCCGCGACTACGAGCAGTACTTC.

V gene TRBV20-1 combines with J gene TRBJ1-5; the D is unclear. Germline V gene sequence: CDR1 DFQATT, CDR2 SNEGSKA (reference sequence). V gave up 2 bases and J gave up 5 bases, with 4 bases separating them. The CDR3 runs 11 residues. This CDR3 is CSARRDQPQHF. In nucleotides, the CDR3 is TGCAGTGCTAGACGGGATCAGCCCCAGCATTTT.

The chain joins TRBV6-6 to TRBJ2-6, with no clear D. Germline V gives CDR1 MNHNY, CDR2 SVGAGI (reference sequence). The CDR3 contains 14 residues. The V end lost 5 bases, the J end lost 0 bases, and 5 bases lay between the germline ends. CDR3 residues: CASSGASGANVLTF. DNA of the CDR3: TGTGCCAGCAGTGGTGCCTCTGGGGCCAACGTCCTGACTTTC.

The chain is built from TRBV19 and TRBJ2-5; D gene ambiguous. Germline CDR1 LNHDA, CDR2 SQIVND (reference sequence). Trimming took off 4 bases at V and 7 bases at J, with 13 bases between the two ends. The CDR3 has 13 residues. The CDR3 loop reads CASSTDTLGTQYF. As DNA, the CDR3 is TGTGCCAGTAGTACCGACACTCTAGGGACCCAGTACTTC.

The rearrangement links TRBV5-1 to TRBJ2-3, with D perhaps TRBD1 (5 bases). Trimming took 3 bases from V and 4 from J, leaving 9 bases between them. From germline, CDR1 is SGHRS and CDR2 YFSETQ. CDR3 length: 13 residues. CDR3 residues: CASSSKGADTQYF. The CDR3 nucleotides are TGCGCCAGCAGCTCGAAAGGGGCAGATACGCAGTATTTT. Full variable domain (missing parts from reference TRBV5-1 and TRBJ2-3): KAGVTQTPRYLIKTRGQQVTLSCSPISGHRSVSWYQQTPGQGLQFLFEYFSETQRNKGNFPGRFSGRQFSNSRSEMNVSTLELGDSALYLCASSSKGADTQYFGPGTRLTVL.

The chain joins TRBV4-1 to TRBJ2-2; 8 positions agree with TRBD1. The CDR3 spans 15 residues. V gave up 4 bases and J gave up 3 bases; unmatched junction bases: 4. Germline CDR1 and CDR2: MGHRA and YSYEKL. The CDR3 here is CASSLGQGDTGELFF. CDR3 nucleotides: TGCGCCAGCAGCCTTGGACAGGGAGACACCGGGGAGCTGTTTTTT.

This chain links TRBV4-3 with TRBJ2-1; 16 bases are a match to TRBD2. The CDR3 totals 18 residues. Germline values: CDR1 LGHNA, CDR2 YSLEER. The V segment lost 1 base and the J segment 8 bases; nucleotides outside the gene matches: 8. In nucleotides, the CDR3 is TGCGCCAGCAGCCAAGGCGGGACTAGCGGGAGGGCTAGGGATGAGCAGTTCTTC. Protein product: CASSQGGTSGRARDEQFF.

This chain links TRBV5-4 with TRBJ2-1, with 7 bases lining up with TRBD2. Looked up from germline, CDR1 is SGHNT and CDR2 is YYREEE (reference sequence). Trimming removed 2 bases from V and 4 bases from J; junction bases left unmatched: 3. The CDR3 spans 14 residues. CDR3: CASSLAGPYNEQFF. In DNA, the CDR3 is TGTGCCAGCAGCTTAGCGGGACCGTACAATGAGCAGTTCTTC.

The gene calls are TRBV29-1 and TRBJ1-2; D gene ambiguous. Germline lookup yields CDR1 SQVTM and CDR2 ANQGSEA. Trimming removed 7 bases at V and 0 bases at J, with 9 bases between. The CDR3 has 12 amino acids. The chain's CDR3 is CSATNPNYGYTF. The CDR3 DNA reads TGCAGCGCAACCAATCCTAACTATGGCTACACCTTC.

This chain connects TRBV5-4 to TRBJ1-4; 7 bases match TRBD1. The CDR3 runs 14 residues. Losses at the gene ends were 4 bases for V and 8 bases for J; bases not matched to a gene: 8. CDR1 SGHNT and CDR2 YYREEE come from the germline V gene (reference sequence). Written as DNA, the CDR3 is TGTGCCAGCAGCCGCGACAGGGTGGGGGAAAAACTGTTTTTT. Its protein product is CASSRDRVGEKLFF.

The chain is built from TRBV5-8 and TRBJ2-2, with 9 bases fitting TRBD1. This CDR3 contains 14 residues. Germline V gene lookup returns CDR1 SGHTS and CDR2 YDEGEE. The trim removed 6 bases at V and 7 bases at J, leaving 7 bases unmatched. CDR3 sequence (DNA): TGTGCCAGCAATCAACAGGGGGCTAACGGGGAGCTGTTTTTT. It encodes CASNQQGANGELFF.

As to this clone: A read error may produce the germline difference seen at one junction end. The rearrangement links TRBV18 to TRBJ1-3, with D possibly TRBD1 on 5 matching bases. CDR3 size: 15 residues. In germline, CDR1 is KGHSH, CDR2 LQKENI. Here the CDR3 reads CACSPLGTVGNTIYF. In DNA form, the CDR3 reads TGTGCCTGCTCACCACTCGGGACTGTAGGAAACACCATATATTTT.

Comments on this clone: The same CDR3 is also encoded by other DNA sequences in this sample. The rearrangement joins TRBV4-1 to TRBJ2-1; D unresolved. V lost 4 bases to trimming and J lost 1 base, with 11 bases between them. Germline V gene lookup returns CDR1 MGHRA and CDR2 YSYEKL. The CDR3 runs to 15 residues. The CDR3, as DNA: TGCGCCAGCAGCCTCGGTGAATCGTCCTACAATGAGCAGTTCTTC. Protein: CASSLGESSYNEQFF.